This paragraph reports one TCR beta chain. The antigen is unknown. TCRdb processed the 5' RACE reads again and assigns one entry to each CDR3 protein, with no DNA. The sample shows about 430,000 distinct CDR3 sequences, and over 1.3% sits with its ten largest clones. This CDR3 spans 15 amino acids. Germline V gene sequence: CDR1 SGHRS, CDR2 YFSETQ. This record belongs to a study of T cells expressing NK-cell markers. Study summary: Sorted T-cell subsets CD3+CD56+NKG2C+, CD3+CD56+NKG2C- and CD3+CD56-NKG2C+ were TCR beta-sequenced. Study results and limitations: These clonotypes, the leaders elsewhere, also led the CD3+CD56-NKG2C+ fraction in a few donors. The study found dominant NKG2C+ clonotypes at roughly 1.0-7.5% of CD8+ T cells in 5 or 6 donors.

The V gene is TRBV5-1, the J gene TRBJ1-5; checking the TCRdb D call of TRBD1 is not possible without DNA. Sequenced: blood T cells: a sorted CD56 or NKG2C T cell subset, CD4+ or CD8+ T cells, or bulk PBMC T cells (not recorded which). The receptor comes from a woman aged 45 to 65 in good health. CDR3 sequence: CASSPNHREIEPQHF.